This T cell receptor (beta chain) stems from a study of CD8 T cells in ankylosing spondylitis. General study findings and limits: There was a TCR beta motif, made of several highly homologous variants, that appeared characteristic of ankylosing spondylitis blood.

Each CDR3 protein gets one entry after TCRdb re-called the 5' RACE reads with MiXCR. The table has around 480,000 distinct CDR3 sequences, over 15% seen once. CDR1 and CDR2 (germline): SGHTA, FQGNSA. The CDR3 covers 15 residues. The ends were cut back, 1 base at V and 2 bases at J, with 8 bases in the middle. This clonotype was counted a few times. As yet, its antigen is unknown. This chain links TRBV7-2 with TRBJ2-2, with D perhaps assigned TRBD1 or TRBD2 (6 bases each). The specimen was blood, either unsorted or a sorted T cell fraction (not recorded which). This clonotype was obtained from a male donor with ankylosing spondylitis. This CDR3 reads CASSLEGGNTGELFF. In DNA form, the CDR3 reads TGTGCCAGCAGCTTAGAGGGGGGAAACACCGGGGAGCTGTTTTTT.